The 28 T cell receptor beta chains below come from one sample, sequenced in a study of blood T cell repertoires in COVID-19 (TCRdb year 2020). The library was prepared using the immunoSEQ multiplex PCR assay. TCRdb limited this immuneACCESS table to in-frame rearrangements with V and J called. A share of clones is missing; checked studies link under half to unresolved V genes, and the rest is unexplained. The sample table shows under 20,000 clones, and roughly 93% are seen once. The ten largest clones add up to 15% to 20% of the sample. Sample: peripheral blood. These receptors were collected from a human donor in a cohort sampled during active COVID-19.

The rearrangement uses TRBV9 and TRBJ2-3; no reliable D call. Trimming left V 4 bases short and J 6 bases short, with 15 bases between. CDR1 and CDR2 (germline): SGDLS, YYNGEE. The CDR3 has 14 amino acids. CDR3 DNA sequence: TGTGCCAGCAGCCTAGGGCTACCGCGGGATACGCAGTATTTT. Translation gives CASSLGLPRDTQYF.

J is TRBJ2-5 and V is TRBV7-2; maybe TRBD2 (5 bases). Germline loops: CDR1 SGHTA, CDR2 FQGNSA. The CDR3 is made up of 15 amino acids. With 4 bases removed from V and 4 bases from J, the gap between germline ends came to 16 bases. CDR3 region: CASSYDLGRGETQYF. CDR3 coding DNA: TGTGCCAGCAGCTACGACTTGGGTCGGGGAGAGACCCAGTACTTC.

This clone was counted between two and nine times. The chain employs TRBV5-1 and TRBJ2-7; 9 positions match TRBD1. Germline lookup yields CDR1 SGHRS and CDR2 YFSETQ. V shed 0 bases, J shed 0 bases, and the junction held 7 bases outside the gene matches. CDR3 length: 17 residues. The CDR3 reads CASSLGAGTGFSYEQYF. CDR3 sequence (DNA): TGCGCCAGCAGCTTGGGCGCCGGGACAGGGTTCTCCTACGAGCAGTACTTC. Combining the CDR3 with reference TRBV5-1 and TRBJ2-7 gives the whole variable domain KAGVTQTPRYLIKTRGQQVTLSCSPISGHRSVSWYQQTPGQGLQFLFEYFSETQRNKGNFPGRFSGRQFSNSRSEMNVSTLELGDSALYLCASSLGAGTGFSYEQYFGPGTRLTVT.

The rearrangement links TRBV7-9 to TRBJ2-5; possible D gene TRBD1, 5 bases. The CDR3 consists of 15 residues. Per germline, CDR1 SEHNR and CDR2 FQNEAQ (reference sequence). With 3 bases removed from V and 1 base from J, the gap between germline ends came to 12 bases. DNA of the CDR3: TGTGCCAGCAGCTTGTGGCAGGGTAGCCAAGAGACCCAGTACTTC. Translation: CASSLWQGSQETQYF. The full variable domain, with the rest looked up from reference TRBV7-9 and TRBJ2-5, is DTGVSQNPRHKITKRGQNVTFRCDPISEHNRLYWYRQTLGQGPEFLTYFQNEAQLEKSRLLSDRFSAERPKGSFSTLEIQRTEQGDSAMYLCASSLWQGSQETQYFGPGTRLLVL.

This chain connects TRBV6-5 to TRBJ2-3, with D possibly matching TRBD2 (6 bases). Germline CDR1 MNHEY, CDR2 SVGAGI. Trimming removed 6 bases from V and 3 bases from J, with 16 bases in between. CDR3 length: 15 residues. CDR3 sequence: CASRGEKGGTDTQYF. Here the CDR3 DNA reads TGTGCCAGCAGAGGAGAGAAGGGAGGAACAGATACGCAGTATTTT.

The genes are TRBV10-3 and TRBJ2-3, with 9 positions matching TRBD2. The length of the CDR3 is 15 residues. The germline CDR1 and CDR2 sequences are ENHRY and SYGVKD. The ends lost 6 bases at V and 0 bases at J; junction bases unmatched: 4. Here the CDR3 reads CAIRYSGGSTDTQYF. The CDR3 bases are TGTGCCATCAGGTATAGCGGGGGCAGCACAGATACGCAGTATTTT.

This chain links TRBV24-1 with TRBJ2-6; 11 nucleotides line up with TRBD1. Germline trimming cut 3 bases from V and 0 bases from J; bases unmatched to any gene: 3. Germline assignment: CDR1 KGHDR and CDR2 SFDVKD. The CDR3 has 18 residues. The CDR3 coding sequence is TGTGCCACCAGTGATGCTGGGACAGGGGGCTCTGGGGCCAACGTCCTGACTTTC. This gives the protein CATSDAGTGGSGANVLTF.

This clone has a handful of counts. The rearrangement links TRBV5-4 to TRBJ2-5; TRBD2 agrees at 12 bases. V dropped 5 bases and J dropped 2; count of bases not matched to a gene: 10. Germline loops: CDR1 SGHNT, CDR2 YYREEE (reference sequence). The CDR3 extends over 17 amino acids. DNA of the CDR3: TGTGCCAGCAGTTTTCTAGCGGGGGGGCCACATCAAGAGACCCAGTACTTC. It codes for CASSFLAGGPHQETQYF.

V gene TRBV28 combines with J gene TRBJ2-3, with 10 bases identical to TRBD2. CDR1 MDHEN and CDR2 SYDVKM come from the germline V gene. The CDR3 consists of 16 residues. With V trimmed by 5 bases and J by 0 bases, 5 bases remained unmatched. CDR3 DNA sequence: TGTGCCAGCAGTCCCTGGACTAGCGGTAGCACAGATACGCAGTATTTT. The encoded protein is CASSPWTSGSTDTQYF. Together with reference TRBV28 and TRBJ2-3, the CDR3 gives the full variable domain: DVKVTQSSRYLVKRTGEKVFLECVQDMDHENMFWYRQDPGLGLRLIYFSYDVKMKEKGDIPEGYSVSREKKERFSLILESASTNQTSMYLCASSPWTSGSTDTQYFGPGTRLTVL.

The V call is TRBV2, the J call TRBJ2-2; 8 bases agree with TRBD1. After removal of 6 bases from V and 1 base from J, the junction contained 7 bases not matched to a gene. From germline, CDR1 is SNHLY and CDR2 FYNNEI. The CDR3 extends over 16 amino acids. The CDR3 bases are TGTGCCAGCAGGCTCAGGGGGCCGGGGAACACCGGGGAGCTGTTTTTT. Translating gives CASRLRGPGNTGELFF.

This clone was detected only once. V is TRBV11-2 and J is TRBJ1-3; 8 bases map to TRBD1. With V trimmed by 4 bases and J by 0 bases, 14 bases remained unmatched. Looked up from germline, CDR1 is SGHAT and CDR2 is FQNNGV. This CDR3 has 19 residues. CDR3 nucleotides: TGTGCCAGCAGCTCACTCTACCCGGGACAGGACCGCTCTGGAAACACCATATATTTT. Encoded protein: CASSSLYPGQDRSGNTIYF.

Note on this clone: One junction end disagrees with the germline gene, perhaps due to a read error. The chain links TRBV5-1 to TRBJ2-4; possible D gene TRBD2, 5 bases. The CDR3 is 15 residues long. Germline CDR1 is SGHRS and CDR2 is YFSETQ. The CDR3 sequence is CASSHAEGAINIQYF. The CDR3 nucleotides are TGCGCCAGCAGCCATGCCGAGGGAGCCATAAACATTCAGTACTTC.

The rearrangement joins TRBV10-3 to TRBJ2-2; D is possibly TRBD2 (5 bases). The germline CDR1 and CDR2 sequences are ENHRY and SYGVKD. The CDR3 runs 17 residues. V lost 5 bases to trimming and J lost 6 bases, with 22 bases between them. CDR3 in amino acids: CAISNLREQLGAGELFF. The CDR3 DNA sequence: TGTGCCATCAGTAATCTCCGCGAGCAACTAGGAGCCGGGGAGCTGTTTTTT.

CDR3 bases: TGTGCCAGCAGCTCCACAGGGGGCGCAGGAGGCTACACCTTC. Translating it yields CASSSTGGAGGYTF. The rearrangement links TRBV7-9 to TRBJ1-2, with 9 nucleotides matching TRBD1. With 4 bases clipped from V and 8 bases from J, the junction kept 8 bases outside the gene matches. CDR3 size: 14 residues. Germline loops: CDR1 SEHNR, CDR2 FQNEAQ (reference sequence).

This sequence joins TRBV19 and TRBJ2-2; D remains unclear. The CDR3 sequence is 11 residues long. Germline CDR1 reads LNHDA; CDR2 reads SQIVND (reference sequence). V lost 11 bases and J 2 bases, leaving 6 bases between the germline ends. CDR3 nucleotide sequence: TGTGCCGCCGGTAACACCGGGGAGCTGTTTTTT. It specifies CAAGNTGELFF.

V is TRBV3-1 (or the pseudogene TRBV3-2) and J is TRBJ1-4; TRBD1 agrees at 7 bases. The germline V gene has CDR1 LGHDT and CDR2 YNNKEL (reference sequence). The CDR3 spans 15 residues. V was clipped by 2 bases and J by 2 bases; unmatched bases: 2. CDR3 sequence (DNA): TGTGCCAGCAGCCAAAGACAGGGCACTAATGAAAAACTGTTTTTT. Translating gives CASSQRQGTNEKLFF.

In its sample, this clone was seen a few times. This chain links TRBV27 with TRBJ1-2, with 7 positions matching TRBD1. With V trimmed by 6 bases and J by 2 bases, 12 bases remained unmatched. CDR1 is MNHEY and CDR2 is SMNVEV in the germline V gene (reference sequence). CDR3 size: 16 residues. CDR3 region: CASSLNRQGKNYGYTF. DNA of the CDR3: TGTGCCAGCAGCCTCAACCGACAGGGAAAAAACTATGGCTACACCTTC.

The chain is built from TRBV12-3 or TRBV12-4 and TRBJ2-1, with D perhaps matching TRBD1 (5 bases). The V gene lost 5 bases and the J gene lost 4 bases, with 9 bases spanning the gap. This CDR3 has 13 residues. In nucleotides, the CDR3 is TGTGCCAGCAGTCCCCGACAGTACAATGAGCAGTTCTTC. It encodes CASSPRQYNEQFF.

This chain joins TRBV7-9 and TRBJ1-1, with D unresolved. Trimming removed 1 base from V and 6 bases from J, with 6 bases in between. The CDR3 spans 12 residues. Germline CDR1 is SEHNR and CDR2 is FQNEAQ (reference sequence). The CDR3 DNA is TGTGCCAGCAGCTTAGATTATCCTGAAGCTTTCTTT. Translated, it gives CASSLDYPEAFF.

The chain links TRBV6-5 to TRBJ1-1; D remains ambiguous. This CDR3 is 12 amino acids long. In germline, CDR1 is MNHEY, CDR2 SVGAGI. V shed 7 bases and J shed 1 base, with 7 bases lying between them. The CDR3 here is CASINRNTEAFF. Here the CDR3 DNA reads TGTGCCAGCATTAACAGGAACACTGAAGCTTTCTTT.

This chain connects TRBV5-1 to TRBJ1-1; 9 positions match TRBD1. V lost 4 bases and J lost 5; bases outside the gene matches: 3. There are 13 residues in the CDR3. In germline, CDR1 is SGHRS, CDR2 YFSETQ. Here the CDR3 DNA reads TGCGCCAGCAGCGGACAGGGGTGGACTGAAGCTTTCTTT. The encoded protein is CASSGQGWTEAFF.

The chain employs TRBV7-9 and TRBJ1-5; D gene unclear. Trimming shortened V by 2 bases and J by 0 bases, and 5 bases separated the two germline ends. The CDR3 has 14 amino acids. Germline V lookup: CDR1 SEHNR, CDR2 FQNEAQ (reference sequence). CDR3 region: CASSLSNSNQPQHF. The CDR3 nucleotides are TGTGCCAGCAGCTTATCTAATAGCAATCAGCCCCAGCATTTT.

The genes are TRBV27 and TRBJ1-5; D call uncertain. Looked up from germline, CDR1 is MNHEY and CDR2 is SMNVEV (reference sequence). The CDR3 covers 14 residues. Trimming shortened V by 2 bases and J by 3 bases, and 8 bases separated the two germline ends. The CDR3 DNA follows: TGTGCCAGCAGTTTAACAATGATCAATCAGCCCCAGCATTTT. Translated, it gives CASSLTMINQPQHF.

The chain joins TRBV20-1 to TRBJ2-1; a possible D gene is TRBD2 (5 bases). Trimming removed 3 bases from V and 7 bases from J, with 7 bases in between. CDR3 length equals 11 residues. Germline values: CDR1 DFQATT, CDR2 SNEGSKA (reference sequence). CDR3: CSASGKNEQFF. In nucleotides, the CDR3 is TGCAGTGCTAGCGGGAAGAATGAGCAGTTCTTC.

The chain combines TRBV21-1 with TRBJ2-7; the table's TRBD2 call for D was not verified on the DNA. TRBV21-1 is noted as a pseudogene. This CDR3 contains 15 residues. The CDR3 loop reads CASSNPGLSSREQYF. The CDR3 DNA follows: TGTGCCAGCAGCAATCCGGGACTCTCCTCCCGCGAGCAGTACTTC.

This clone was counted a few times. The chain links TRBV3-1 (or the pseudogene TRBV3-2) to TRBJ2-5, with D maybe TRBD1 (6 bases). V was pared by 6 bases and J by 4 bases, with 18 bases between. The CDR3 runs 15 residues. CDR1 LGHDT and CDR2 YNNKEL come from the germline V gene (reference sequence). CDR3 DNA: TGTGCCAGCAGGTTTGGACAGAAGCCCCGAGAGACCCAGTACTTC. Encoded protein: CASRFGQKPRETQYF.

The chain uses TRBV9 and TRBJ2-3, with D possibly TRBD2 on 5 matching bases. V was cut by 0 bases and J by 2 bases, with 13 bases left in between. This CDR3 is 16 amino acids long. Germline assignment: CDR1 SGDLS and CDR2 YYNGEE. The CDR3 DNA reads as TGTGCCAGCAGCGTAGATTTCTACGGGGTCACAGATACGCAGTATTTT. Protein product: CASSVDFYGVTDTQYF.

This chain links TRBV19 with TRBJ1-2; no reliable D call. Trimming left V 5 bases short and J 8 bases short, with 24 bases between. CDR1 is LNHDA and CDR2 is SQIVND in the germline V gene (reference sequence). This CDR3 contains 16 residues. The CDR3, as DNA: TGTGCCAGTAGTGGGCTGGGAGACTACCAGTTAGAGGGCTACACCTTC. This gives the protein CASSGLGDYQLEGYTF.